Reported below is one T cell receptor beta chain. These data come from a study of control samples from healthy donors and cancer patients. Generated by immunoSEQ multiplex PCR, the TCRdb table keeps only in-frame clones and is missing some. The sample includes 150,000 or so clones, around 92% of them seen just once. The CDR3 has 15 amino acids. Trimming shortened V by 2 bases and J by 6 bases, and 14 bases separated the two germline ends. Per germline, CDR1 MNHEY and CDR2 SVGEGT. Material: blood. The TCR originated in a woman aged 50 to 65 in good health. This chain uses TRBV6-2 or TRBV6-3 with TRBJ2-1; perhaps TRBD2 as D (6 bases). As DNA, the CDR3 is TGTGCCAGCAGTTACGTCGCTGGGGAGGTCAATGAGCAGTTCTTC. This gives the protein CASSYVAGEVNEQFF.